The clone carrying this TCR beta chain has a count of ten or more. This entry is derived from a study of T-cell reconstitution after alpha-beta-depleted transplantation in children. Unique molecular identifiers featured in how the TCRbeta library was prepared. TCRdb redid the calling of the PCR reads with MiXCR, one entry per CDR3 protein. In the table there are around 240,000 distinct CDR3 sequences, about 8.8% of which are singletons. This TCR was recovered from a human donor who donated a stem cell graft to a child with SCID. The material sequenced was PBMCs from the stem cell graft donor, taken from the stem cell graft.

Here the CDR3 DNA reads TGTGCCAGCAGCTTAGAAGGACCGTCCTACAATGAGCAGTTCTTC. This translates into CASSLEGPSYNEQFF. The chain employs TRBV7-2 and TRBJ2-1, with D hard to call. The germline V gene encodes CDR1 SGHTA and CDR2 FQGNSA. The length of the CDR3 is 15 residues. The V and J ends lost 1 base and 1 base respectively, with 8 bases between them.